The rows below give T cell receptor beta chains drawn from one sample of a study of molecular identifiers for immune sequencing clone quantification. TCRdb reanalysed the PCR reads using MiXCR and keeps one entry per CDR3 protein. The sample holds tens of thousands of distinct CDR3 sequences, approximately 22% seen once. The specimen sequenced was naive CD8+ T cells from blood, with Jurkat cell RNA spiked in. These receptors came from a human donor in good health. Some libraries in this study had Jurkat cell RNA spiked in. CDR3s leave out the opening cysteine and the closing phenylalanine or tryptophan. A D gene is named only where the DNA matches it firmly. Clone size is given for some rows only: seen once, a few or many times, or a class if the clone is expanded.

v_call	j_call	d_call	clone_size	cdr3_aa
TRBV29-1	TRBJ2-1	.	.	SVGDSYNEQF
TRBV7-9	TRBJ2-5	.	many	ASSTTQETQY
TRBV27	TRBJ1-5	.	many	ASSLGGDYYQPQH
TRBV7-9	TRBJ1-5	.	many	ASSLSGPGNQPQH
TRBV15	TRBJ2-7	TRBD2	few	ATSTVRASGSYEQY
TRBV11-3	TRBJ2-1	.	few	ASSFTSINEQF
TRBV12-3/TRBV12-4	TRBJ2-6	.	many	ASSPLGWPAVLT
TRBV7-9	TRBJ2-7	TRBD2	many	ASSWAGGLEQY
TRBV6-6	TRBJ2-1	.	few	ASSYSVASAEREQF
TRBV24-1	TRBJ1-1	.	few	ATSDRWNTEAF
TRBV12-3/TRBV12-4	TRBJ2-5	.	many	ASSFAGAGLETQY
TRBV20-1	TRBJ1-1	.	many	SAAAPGVGTEAF
TRBV7-9	TRBJ2-7	TRBD1	many	ASSWQGVGEQY
TRBV7-9	TRBJ1-3	.	many	ASSLGPIHYSGNTIY
TRBV27	TRBJ1-2	.	.	ASSPDSNYGYA
TRBV9	TRBJ2-3	.	many	ASSVGWGTDTQY
TRBV28	TRBJ2-2	.	.	ASSYTRDGYTGELF
TRBV29-1	TRBJ2-3	.	many	STPLAGDTQY
TRBV7-6	TRBJ2-5	.	few	ASSLDLTGGEQETQY
TRBV12-3/TRBV12-4	TRBJ2-3	TRBD1	few	ATAWTGSTDTQY
TRBV7-6	TRBJ2-3	TRBD2	many	ASSAAGGTDTQY